The rows below give T cell receptor beta chains drawn from one sample of a study of T cell changes during pregnancy in multiple sclerosis. The repertoire was sequenced with immunoSEQ multiplex PCR; TCRdb's copy has only in-frame clones and lacks some. The sample has approximately 97,000 clones; over 75% are singletons. The sequences come from peripheral blood, collected in the second trimester of pregnancy. The receptors were sampled from a female donor in good health, enrolled as a control in a pregnancy study. The CDR3 runs from the conserved cysteine through the conserved F or W. D genes are given only for firm matches. Size is omitted from some rows. Given values are once, few, many or a class for expanded clones.

j_call	d_call	clone_size	v_call	cdr3_aa	cdr3_nt
TRBJ1-4	TRBD1	.	TRBV28	CASSWGQGAINEKLFF	TGTGCCAGCAGTTGGGGACAGGGGGCAATTAATGAAAAACTGTTTTTT
TRBJ2-5	TRBD2	once	TRBV6-1	CASRGLFGPETQYF	TGTGCCAGCAGGGGACTATTCGGCCCAGAGACCCAGTACTTC
TRBJ2-7	.	.	TRBV18	CASSPRDRSAGGTTYEQYF	TGTGCCAGCTCACCACGGGACAGAAGCGCGGGAGGCACTACCTACGAGCAGTACTTC
TRBJ2-7	.	.	TRBV28	CASSPYYEQYF	TGTGCCAGCAGTCCGTACTACGAGCAGTACTTC
TRBJ1-5	.	.	TRBV7-9	CASSLGGGNQPQHF	TGTGCCAGCAGCTTAGGGGGAGGCAATCAGCCCCAGCATTTT
TRBJ1-2	.	.	TRBV9	CASSPEGQGGYGYTF	TGTGCCAGCAGCCCGGAAGGGCAGGGCGGCTATGGCTACACCTTC
TRBJ2-1	TRBD2	.	TRBV6-5	CASRGGTDNEQFF	TGTGCCAGCAGGGGGGGGACTGACAATGAGCAGTTCTTC
TRBJ1-2	.	once	TRBV6-6	CASSPGGGSGYTF	TGTGCCAGCAGTCCTGGGGGAGGGTCTGGCTACACCTTC
TRBJ1-2	TRBD1	.	TRBV28	CASRSRDRGDYGYTF	TGTGCCAGCAGATCCAGGGACAGGGGGGACTATGGCTACACCTTC
TRBJ1-2	TRBD1	once	TRBV9	CASSVGGGQGILDGYTF	TGTGCCAGCAGCGTAGGAGGGGGACAGGGTATTCTGGATGGCTACACCTTC
TRBJ2-1	TRBD2	.	TRBV19	CASSNGGGALNEQFF	TGTGCCAGTAGTAACGGCGGGGGGGCATTAAATGAGCAGTTCTTC
TRBJ2-2	TRBD2	.	TRBV7-9	CASSPLAGANTGELFF	TGTGCCAGCAGCCCCCTGGCGGGGGCGAACACCGGGGAGCTGTTTTTT
TRBJ1-5	.	.	TRBV21-1	CASSPRAPGVDQPQHF	TGTGCCAGCAGCCCTCGGGCTCCGGGGGTCGATCAGCCCCAGCATTTT
TRBJ2-7	.	few	TRBV6-6	CASFPGGGLGEQYF	TGTGCCAGCTTTCCCGGAGGAGGGTTGGGAGAGCAGTACTTC
TRBJ2-4	TRBD1	.	TRBV28	CASSPQGAQYF	TGTGCCAGCAGCCCACAGGGGGCTCAGTACTTC
TRBJ1-1	.	few	TRBV25-1	CASRGEGDTEAFF	TGTGCCAGCAGAGGGGAGGGGGACACTGAAGCTTTCTTT
TRBJ1-5	.	once	TRBV7-9	CASSLWGGRKHF	TGTGCCAGCAGCTTATGGGGGGGCCGGAAGCATTTT
TRBJ1-1	.	.	TRBV29-1	CSVGPNTEAFF	TGCAGCGTTGGGCCGAACACTGAAGCTTTCTTT
TRBJ1-3	.	once	TRBV5-1	CASSWTTGGGNTIYF	TGCGCCAGCAGCTGGACGACAGGAGGTGGAAACACCATATATTTT
TRBJ2-4	TRBD2	.	TRBV19	CASTKGGVLAKNIQYF	TGTGCCAGTACCAAGGGAGGGGTGTTGGCCAAAAACATTCAGTACTTC
TRBJ2-3	.	.	TRBV4-1	CASSQGPGGTDTQYF	TGCGCCAGCAGCCAAGGGCCAGGGGGCACAGATACGCAGTATTTT
TRBJ2-5	TRBD2	once	TRBV5-1	CASSPWTSGGETQYF	TGCGCCAGCAGCCCTTGGACTAGTGGTGGAGAGACCCAGTACTTC
TRBJ2-3	.	once	TRBV2	CASRPGTSTDTQYF	TGTGCCAGCAGGCCCGGGACTAGCACAGATACGCAGTATTTT
TRBJ1-2	TRBD1	.	TRBV7-9	CASSSPGTGKSGYTF	TGTGCCAGCAGCTCCCCTGGGACAGGGAAGAGTGGCTACACCTTC
TRBJ2-3	.	.	TRBV7-9	CASKSTNGGLTDTQYF	TGTGCCAGCAAATCTACTAACGGGGGGCTAACAGATACGCAGTATTTT
TRBJ1-1	.	.	TRBV7-2	CASSSARVDTEAFF	TGTGCCAGCAGCTCGGCCAGGGTTGACACTGAAGCTTTCTTT
TRBJ2-1	.	.	TRBV5-1	CASSLEGVGYNEQFF	TGCGCCAGCAGCTTGGAAGGGGTCGGGTACAATGAGCAGTTCTTC
TRBJ1-4	TRBD1	.	TRBV5-4	CASSPGTAQKLFF	TGTGCCAGCAGCCCGGGGACAGCCCAAAAACTGTTTTTT
TRBJ1-4	.	.	TRBV7-9	CASSLGLYPPSTNEKLFF	TGTGCCAGCAGCTTAGGTCTCTACCCGCCTTCAACTAATGAAAAACTGTTTTTT
TRBJ1-2	.	.	TRBV28	CASSFNQNYGYTF	TGTGCCAGCAGTTTCAATCAGAACTATGGCTACACCTTC
TRBJ1-1	TRBD1	.	TRBV5-4	CASSLDRDTEAFF	TGTGCCAGCAGCTTAGACAGGGACACTGAAGCTTTCTTT
TRBJ2-1	.	.	TRBV6-5	CASSYGEGGGSEQFF	TGTGCCAGCAGTTACGGGGAAGGGGGGGGGAGCGAGCAGTTCTTC
TRBJ1-2	TRBD1	.	TRBV7-2	CASSRDSYGYTF	TGTGCCAGCAGCCGGGACAGCTATGGCTACACCTTC
TRBJ1-2	TRBD1	.	TRBV7-9	CASSYRGTNYGYTF	TGTGCCAGCAGCTACAGGGGCACTAACTATGGCTACACCTTC
TRBJ1-1	.	.	TRBV7-7	CASSRTGDTEAFF	TGTGCTAGCAGCCGGACCGGGGACACTGAAGCTTTCTTT
TRBJ2-1	.	.	TRBV30	CAWSVLSGAYNEQFF	TGTGCCTGGAGTGTACTAAGCGGAGCGTACAATGAGCAGTTCTTC
TRBJ2-2	TRBD1	.	TRBV5-5	CASSLGDRVVTGELFF	TGTGCCAGCAGCTTGGGGGACAGGGTGGTCACCGGGGAGCTGTTTTTT
TRBJ1-3	.	.	TRBV28	CASSFLGNTIYF	TGTGCCAGCAGTTTTTTAGGAAACACCATATATTTT
TRBJ1-2	.	.	TRBV28	CASSGTDRGYTF	TGTGCCAGCAGTGGGACCGACAGGGGCTACACCTTC
TRBJ1-2	.	.	TRBV7-2	CASSLGQGNYGYTF	TGTGCCAGCAGCTTAGGGCAGGGGAACTATGGCTACACCTTC
TRBJ2-7	.	once	TRBV6-5	CASSRGDGSYEQYF	TGTGCCAGCAGCCGCGGGGACGGCTCCTACGAGCAGTACTTC
TRBJ2-3	TRBD2	.	TRBV11-2	CASSLTSGSTDTQYF	TGTGCCAGCAGCTTGACTAGCGGGAGCACAGATACGCAGTATTTT
TRBJ1-2	.	.	TRBV25-1	CASSGAGLDGYGYTF	TGTGCCAGCAGTGGCGCAGGGCTTGATGGCTATGGCTACACCTTC
TRBJ2-1	.	.	TRBV19	CASKPTSGSSYNEQFF	TGTGCCAGTAAACCCACCTCCGGGAGCTCCTACAATGAGCAGTTCTTC
TRBJ2-5	.	.	TRBV19	CASSEPQNWETQYF	TGTGCCAGTAGCGAGCCCCAAAACTGGGAGACCCAGTACTTC
TRBJ1-3	TRBD1	.	TRBV5-6	CASSSERTGLISGNTIYF	TGTGCCAGCAGCTCTGAAAGGACAGGCTTAATCTCTGGAAACACCATATATTTT
TRBJ1-6	.	.	TRBV5-8	CASSLGVSSYNSPLHF	TGTGCCAGCAGCTTGGGTGTGAGCTCCTATAATTCACCCCTCCACTTT
TRBJ1-2	.	.	TRBV4-1	CASSQARRAGTANYGYTF	TGCGCCAGCAGCCAAGCGAGGAGGGCCGGAACCGCTAACTATGGCTACACCTTC
TRBJ2-7	.	.	TRBV30	CAWRADRPTTQQYF	TGTGCCTGGAGGGCAGACAGACCTACTACGCAGCAGTACTTC
TRBJ2-1	TRBD2	once	TRBV9	CASAGTSGRSEQFF	TGTGCCTCTGCCGGGACTAGCGGGAGAAGCGAGCAGTTCTTC
TRBJ1-1	TRBD1	.	TRBV28	CASSLGQAGLGAFF	TGTGCCAGCAGCCTAGGACAGGCTGGGTTGGGTGCTTTCTTT
TRBJ1-6	.	.	TRBV6-6	CASSYSQASPLHF	TGTGCCAGCAGTTACTCCCAGGCCTCACCCCTCCACTTT
TRBJ2-5	.	.	TRBV6-6	CASSYSSGGETQYF	TGTGCCAGCAGTTACTCTTCCGGAGGGGAGACCCAGTACTTC
TRBJ2-6	.	.	TRBV5-1	CASRGRSGANVLTF	TGCGCCAGCAGGGGGAGGAGTGGGGCCAACGTCCTGACTTTC
TRBJ1-6	TRBD1	.	TRBV6-1	CASRGQGMYNSPLHF	TGTGCCAGCAGGGGACAGGGAATGTATAATTCACCCCTCCACTTT